This entry lists 21 T cell receptor beta chains sequenced from one sample in a study of blood T cell repertoires in COVID-19. TCRdb keeps only in-frame clones here, not all; method: immunoSEQ multiplex PCR. The table includes approximately 75,000 clones, about nine tenths detected once. The sample taken for sequencing was peripheral blood. The receptors were gathered from a human donor in a cohort sampled during active COVID-19.

The V and J genes are TRBV2 and TRBJ2-3; 12 bases line up with TRBD1. The CDR3 spans 17 residues. Germline CDR1 is SNHLY and CDR2 is FYNNEI. V lost 6 bases, J lost 3 bases, and 10 bases stayed unmatched. In nucleotides, the CDR3 is TGTGCCAGCAGCGAGGGGTGGGACAGGGGGCGGACAGATACGCAGTATTTT. This translates into CASSEGWDRGRTDTQYF.

This clone was observed a few times. The chain recombines TRBV11-2 with TRBJ2-1, with 9 bases aligning to TRBD2. With V trimmed by 2 bases and J by 7 bases, 6 bases remained unmatched. The CDR3 consists of 15 residues. Germline lookup yields CDR1 SGHAT and CDR2 FQNNGV. CDR3 loop: CASSLRRGGGNEQFF. DNA for the CDR3: TGTGCCAGCAGCTTAAGGCGGGGGGGCGGAAATGAGCAGTTCTTC. The entire variable domain, with the rest obtained from reference TRBV11-2 and TRBJ2-1, is as follows: EAGVAQSPRYKIIEKRQSVAFWCNPISGHATLYWYQQILGQGPKLLIQFQNNGVVDDSQLPKDRFSAERLKGVDSTLKIQPAKLEDSAVYLCASSLRRGGGNEQFFGPGTRLTVL.

The V and J genes are TRBV12-5 and TRBJ2-1, with 14 bases lining up with TRBD2. The CDR3 has 16 amino acids. Germline V gene data show CDR1 as LGHNT and CDR2 as FRNRAP. V shed 3 bases and J 7 bases; nucleotides not matched to a gene: 5. The CDR3 loop reads CASGFTGTSGSNEQFF. The CDR3 DNA is TGTGCTAGTGGTTTCACCGGGACTAGCGGGAGTAATGAGCAGTTCTTC.

V gene TRBV6-2 or TRBV6-3 combines with J gene TRBJ2-2; D is possibly TRBD1 (6 bases). Germline V gene lookup returns CDR1 MNHEY and CDR2 SVGEGT. This CDR3 has 14 amino acids. V lost 4 bases to trimming and J lost 5 bases, with 11 bases between them. CDR3 protein: CASSFTGMTGELFF. The CDR3 region has the DNA TGTGCCAGCAGTTTCACAGGGATGACCGGGGAGCTGTTTTTT.

The chain employs TRBV7-6 and TRBJ2-1; 8 bases line up with TRBD1. Trimming took 0 bases from V and 3 from J; bases not matched to a gene: 10. Germline-derived CDR1 and CDR2 are SGHVS and FNYEAQ. This CDR3 contains 18 residues. CDR3: CASSLAVATGVNYNEQFF. CDR3 DNA sequence: TGTGCCAGCAGCTTAGCGGTGGCGACAGGGGTAAACTACAATGAGCAGTTCTTC.

The chain carries TRBV9 and TRBJ1-4; 11 bases map to TRBD1. This CDR3 contains 17 residues. Germline values: CDR1 SGDLS, CDR2 YYNGEE. Losses at the gene ends were 3 bases for V and 5 bases for J; bases not matched to a gene: 9. The CDR3 sequence is CASSGSRDRGWNEKLFF. The DNA for the CDR3 is TGTGCCAGCAGCGGGTCCCGGGACAGGGGGTGGAATGAAAAACTGTTTTTT. Together with reference TRBV9 and TRBJ1-4, the CDR3 gives the full variable domain: DSGVTQTPKHLITATGQRVTLRCSPRSGDLSVYWYQQSLDQGLQFLIQYYNGEERAKGNILERFSAQQFPDLHSELNLSSLELGDSALYFCASSGSRDRGWNEKLFFGSGTQLSVL.

For the CDR3, the DNA is TGTGCCAGCAGCTTAGCCGGACTAGCGGGGACCGGCACAGATACGCAGTATTTT. Amino acid sequence: CASSLAGLAGTGTDTQYF. The chain joins TRBV7-9 to TRBJ2-3, with 12 positions matching TRBD2. Germline CDR1 and CDR2: SEHNR and FQNEAQ (reference sequence). After removal of 0 bases from V and 1 base from J, the junction contained 5 bases not matched to a gene. This CDR3 has 18 amino acids.

The sample holds one count of this clone. CDR3 DNA sequence: TGTGCCAGTAGTCAGACAGGCTCTGGAAACACCATATATTTT. Translating it yields CASSQTGSGNTIYF. The chain couples TRBV19 to TRBJ1-3; a weak D match, TRBD1 (6 bases). Trimming removed 5 bases at V and 0 bases at J, with 8 bases between. The CDR3 length is 14 residues. Germline CDR1 LNHDA, CDR2 SQIVND (reference sequence).

This chain joins TRBV5-1 and TRBJ2-3, with a weak D call TRBD1 (6 bases). Germline lookup yields CDR1 SGHRS and CDR2 YFSETQ. The CDR3 is 15 amino acids. The V end lost 4 bases, the J end lost 0 bases, and 12 bases lay between the germline ends. Here the CDR3 DNA reads TGCGCCAGCAGCGCCTTAACAGGGAGCACAGATACGCAGTATTTT. It yields the protein CASSALTGSTDTQYF.

This chain uses TRBV5-5 with TRBJ1-4, with D uncertain. The V end lost 4 bases, the J end lost 4 bases, and 14 bases lay between the germline ends. Per germline, CDR1 SGHKS and CDR2 YYEKEE (reference sequence). CDR3 length: 15 residues. The CDR3 reads CASSLVSGFNEKLFF. The CDR3 region has the DNA TGTGCCAGCAGCCTAGTATCGGGTTTTAATGAAAAACTGTTTTTT.

The chain is built from TRBV18 and TRBJ2-3; possibly TRBD2 for D (6 bases). The CDR3 has 16 amino acids. V was trimmed by 2 bases and J by 2 bases, leaving 14 bases between them. In germline, CDR1 is KGHSH, CDR2 LQKENI. The CDR3 sequence: CASSPTRAGLTDTQYF. CDR3 bases: TGTGCCAGCTCACCAACTCGAGCGGGCCTCACAGATACGCAGTATTTT.

The chain uses TRBV12-3 or TRBV12-4 and TRBJ1-2, with 9 bases that match TRBD1. CDR3 length: 13 amino acids. After removal of 6 bases from V and 4 bases from J, the junction contained 3 bases not matched to a gene. CDR3 protein: CASSLTGGYGYTF. The CDR3 DNA sequence: TGTGCCAGCAGCCTGACAGGGGGCTATGGCTACACCTTC.

The chain carries TRBV13 and TRBJ2-3; the match to TRBD2 covers 10 bases. Unmatched junction bases numbered 2, after V lost 1 base and J lost 1 base. CDR3 length: 16 residues. Germline V lookup: CDR1 PRHDT, CDR2 FYEKMQ (reference sequence). In nucleotides, the CDR3 is TGTGCCAGCAGCTTAGTAGCGGGGGGTGGCACAGATACGCAGTATTTT. Its translation: CASSLVAGGGTDTQYF.

The genes are TRBV2 and TRBJ1-4; the D gene is possibly TRBD1 (5 bases). There are 14 residues in the CDR3. The V gene lost 1 base and the J gene lost 7 bases, with 10 bases spanning the gap. Germline loops: CDR1 SNHLY, CDR2 FYNNEI. The CDR3 is CASSEGQGGEKLFF. For the CDR3, the DNA is TGTGCCAGCAGTGAAGGGCAGGGAGGTGAAAAACTGTTTTTT.

V usage is TRBV2 and J usage is TRBJ1-1; 8 bases match TRBD1. The CDR3 runs to 15 residues. After removal of 7 bases from V and 4 bases from J, the junction contained 11 bases not matched to a gene. Germline V gene data show CDR1 as SNHLY and CDR2 as FYNNEI. The CDR3, as DNA: TGTGCCAGCACGCCGACAGGGGCTCGGGGCACTGAAGCTTTCTTT. Translating gives CASTPTGARGTEAFF.

The genes are TRBV11-2 and TRBJ2-3; a weak D match, TRBD2 (7 bases). The CDR3 has 17 amino acids. The V and J ends lost 2 bases and 2 bases respectively, with 17 bases between them. CDR1 is SGHAT, CDR2 FQNNGV, per germline. The CDR3 nucleotides read TGTGCCAGCAGCTTACCCCTTGGGGGGGGACACACAGATACGCAGTATTTT. This encodes CASSLPLGGGHTDTQYF.

This chain joins TRBV6-1 and TRBJ2-5; TRBD1 aligns across 10 bases. The CDR3 is 19 residues long. CDR1 and CDR2 (germline): MNHNS, SASEGT. The trim removed 0 bases at V and 5 bases at J, leaving 15 bases unmatched. The CDR3 sequence is CASSEAPKGGTGVGETQYF. The CDR3 bases are TGTGCCAGCAGTGAAGCGCCAAAGGGGGGGACAGGGGTTGGCGAGACCCAGTACTTC.

The chain employs TRBV24-1 and TRBJ1-4; TRBD1 matches 9 bases. This CDR3 has 17 residues. Germline trimming cut 4 bases from V and 2 bases from J; bases unmatched to any gene: 7. From germline, CDR1 is KGHDR and CDR2 SFDVKD. This chain's CDR3 is CATSESGTGRTNEKLFF. Written as DNA, the CDR3 is TGTGCCACCAGTGAGTCCGGGACAGGGAGGACTAATGAAAAACTGTTTTTT.

This chain uses TRBV6-2 or TRBV6-3 with TRBJ2-5; the D gene is possibly TRBD1 (5 bases). In germline, CDR1 is MNHEY, CDR2 SVGEGT. The V end lost 1 base, the J end lost 4 bases, and 10 bases lay between the germline ends. CDR3 length equals 14 residues. The CDR3 reads CASSYLGRAETQYF. The CDR3 DNA is TGTGCCAGCAGTTACTTGGGCAGGGCAGAGACCCAGTACTTC.

The chain carries TRBV20-1 and TRBJ1-2, with TRBD1 identical over 9 bases. CDR3 length: 11 amino acids. V gave up 7 bases and J gave up 8 bases; unmatched junction bases: 5. The germline gives CDR1 DFQATT, CDR2 SNEGSKA (reference sequence). This CDR3 is CSVGQGKGYTF. Here the CDR3 DNA reads TGCAGTGTCGGACAGGGGAAAGGCTACACCTTC.

This clone was picked up one time. The J gene is TRBJ1-1, the V gene TRBV18, with D hard to call. Trimming removed 1 base at V and 1 base at J, with 4 bases between. The CDR3 contains 13 residues. Germline V gives CDR1 KGHSH, CDR2 LQKENI. CDR3 nucleotide sequence: TGTGCCAGCTCACCACAGCAGAACACTGAAGCTTTCTTT. Translation gives CASSPQQNTEAFF.